Detailed here is one TCR beta chain. The data belong to a study of blood T cell repertoires in COVID-19. This CDR3 has 17 residues. Germline V gives CDR1 SGHTA, CDR2 FQGNSA. With 5 bases clipped from V and 0 bases from J, the junction kept 11 bases outside the gene matches. Method: immunoSEQ multiplex PCR; TCRdb's copy keeps in-frame clones and lacks some. The sample has 200,000 to 250,000 clones, roughly 83% seen once. This sequence was found in a man older than 75 with acute or convalescent COVID-19. The chain combines TRBV7-2 with TRBJ2-7, with 9 bases matching TRBD1. The specimen sequenced was peripheral blood. CDR3 nucleotide sequence: TGTGCCAGCAGCCATGCCGGGACAGGGCGAAGCTCCTACGAGCAGTACTTC. It codes for CASSHAGTGRSSYEQYF.